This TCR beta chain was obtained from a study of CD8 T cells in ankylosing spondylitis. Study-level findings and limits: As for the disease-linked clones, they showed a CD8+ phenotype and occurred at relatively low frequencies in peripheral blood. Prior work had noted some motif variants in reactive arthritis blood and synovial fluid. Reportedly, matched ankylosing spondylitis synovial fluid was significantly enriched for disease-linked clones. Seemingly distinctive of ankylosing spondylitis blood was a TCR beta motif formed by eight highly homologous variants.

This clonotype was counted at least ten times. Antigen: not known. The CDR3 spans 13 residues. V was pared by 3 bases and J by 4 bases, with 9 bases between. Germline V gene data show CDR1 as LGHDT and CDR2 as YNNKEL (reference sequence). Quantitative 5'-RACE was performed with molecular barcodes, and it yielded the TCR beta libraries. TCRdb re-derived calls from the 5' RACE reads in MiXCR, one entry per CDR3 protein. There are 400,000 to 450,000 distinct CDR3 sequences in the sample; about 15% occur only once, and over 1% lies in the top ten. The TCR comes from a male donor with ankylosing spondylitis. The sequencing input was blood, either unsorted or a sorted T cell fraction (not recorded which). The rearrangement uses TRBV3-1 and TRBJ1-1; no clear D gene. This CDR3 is CASSHGTRTEAFF. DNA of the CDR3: TGTGCCAGCAGCCACGGAACACGCACTGAAGCTTTCTTT.